Listed below are T cell receptor beta chains from one sample, sequenced in a study of blood T cells in healthy people across ages. TCRdb passed the 5' RACE reads through MiXCR, listing each CDR3 protein once. The sample shows 1.5 million to 2 million distinct CDR3 sequences, roughly 43% of them seen only once. What was sequenced was blood. The receptors here all came from a human donor in good health. CDR3s include the opening cysteine and the closing phenylalanine or tryptophan. Each record gives: J gene, clone size, V gene, D gene, CDR3 DNA, CDR3 protein. D genes are given only for firm matches. Some rows mark clone size as missing; the rest say once, few, many or name a class of expanded clone.

TRBJ2-6 | few | TRBV5-1 | . | TGCGCCAGCAGCTGGGGTAATTTAAGTCTAGCTGGGGCCAACGTCCTGACTTTC | CASSWGNLSLAGANVLTF
TRBJ2-6 | . | TRBV6-6 | . | TGTGCCAGCTCGAACAGGGCATTCTCTGAGGGGGCCAACGTCCTGACTTTC | CASSNRAFSEGANVLTF
TRBJ2-1 | . | TRBV18 | . | TGTGCCAGCTCACCCGCGGGCAGAACGAGAAATGAGCAGTTCTTC | CASSPAGRTRNEQFF
TRBJ1-5 | . | TRBV12-3/TRBV12-4 | . | TGTGCCAGCAGTTTAGGGATTGTTCAGCCCCAGCATTTT | CASSLGIVQPQHF
TRBJ1-1 | . | TRBV4-1 | . | TGCGCCAGCAGTCTTGACAGGAGGTACACTGAAGCTTTCTTT | CASSLDRRYTEAFF
TRBJ1-4 | . | TRBV10-3 | TRBD1 | TGTGCCATCAAATCGGACAGGGAAGGGGAAAAACTGTTTTTT | CAIKSDREGEKLFF
TRBJ1-2 | . | TRBV5-6 | . | TGTGCCAGCAGCTTGGCCGTAGGTAGAGGCTACACCTTC | CASSLAVGRGYTF
TRBJ1-2 | . | TRBV20-1 | . | TGCAGTGCTAGAGTACGGGCCGATTTGGGTGGCTACACCTTC | CSARVRADLGGYTF
TRBJ1-1 | few | TRBV2 | TRBD1 | TGTGCCAGCAAGGAGGGGGCCCTGAACACTGAAGCTTTCTTT | CASKEGALNTEAFF
TRBJ2-5 | . | TRBV4-2 | . | TGTGCCAGCAGTCAATTCAGTGTTGAGACCCAGTACTTC | CASSQFSVETQYF
TRBJ2-5 | . | TRBV5-1 | . | TGCGCCAGCAGCTGGCGGGTAACTCAAGAGACCCAGTACTTC | CASSWRVTQETQYF
TRBJ2-3 | . | TRBV7-2 | . | TGTGCCAGCGGCCCAGCTGGCTGGGGTATCGGGACAGATACGCAGTATTTT | CASGPAGWGIGTDTQYF
TRBJ2-1 | . | TRBV29-1 | . | TGCAGCGGCGAGGGGGGGGGGCCGAGGTTCTTC | CSGEGGGPRFF
TRBJ2-1 | . | TRBV5-1 | TRBD1 | TGCGCCAGCAGCTTGGTGCAGGGGGCTTTGAATGAGCAGTTCTTC | CASSLVQGALNEQFF
TRBJ2-7 | . | TRBV12-5 | . | TGTGCTAGTTCGTTACGGGGCTTTGGATACGAGCAGTACTTC | CASSLRGFGYEQYF
TRBJ2-7 | few | TRBV4-1 | TRBD2 | TGCGCCAGCAGCTACCCGGGGCGGGGGGCCACCTACGAGCAGTACTTC | CASSYPGRGATYEQYF
TRBJ2-1 | few | TRBV6-5 | . | TGTGCCAGACCGCTAGTCGACTTGTTCTTC | CARPLVDLFF
TRBJ1-1 | . | TRBV6-5 | . | TGTGCCAGCAGTTATTTAGGGGCCCGGGGTCGCACTGAAGCTTTCTTT | CASSYLGARGRTEAFF
TRBJ1-2 | . | TRBV7-2 | . | TGTGCCAGCAGCTTAAACATTCGAGGGGGCTACACCTTC | CASSLNIRGGYTF
TRBJ2-7 | . | TRBV29-1 | . | TGCAGCGTTGGGGAGGGGGCGTCTGGGTACGAGCAGTACTTC | CSVGEGASGYEQYF
TRBJ2-3 | . | TRBV20-1 | . | TGCAGTGCTAGACAACAGGGGAGGACAGATACGCAGTATTTT | CSARQQGRTDTQYF
TRBJ2-5 | few | TRBV7-9 | TRBD1 | TGTGCCAGCAGCTTGCGGACAGGGCTGGAGACCCAGTACTTC | CASSLRTGLETQYF
TRBJ2-4 | few | TRBV12-3/TRBV12-4 | . | TGTGCCAGCAGTTTAGACCGTAACGTGTGGTACATTCAGTACTTC | CASSLDRNVWYIQYF
TRBJ2-1 | few | TRBV5-1 | . | TGCGCCAGCAGCTTGGCAGTTGACAATGAGCAGTTCTTC | CASSLAVDNEQFF
TRBJ2-7 | . | TRBV9 | . | TGTGCCAGCAGTTCTCTCGGGGACCGGGGCTCCTACGAGCAGTACTTC | CASSSLGDRGSYEQYF
TRBJ1-5 | few | TRBV6-5 | . | TGTGCCAGCAGCGGGCCATATCAGCCCCAGCATTTT | CASSGPYQPQHF
TRBJ2-2 | . | TRBV5-1 | TRBD1 | TGCGCCAGCAGCAAAGGGACAGGGGGCTATACCGGGGAGCTGTTTTTT | CASSKGTGGYTGELFF
TRBJ2-7 | . | TRBV7-2 | TRBD2 | TGTGCCAGCAGCCAATTACTAGCGGGGGGCCCGACGTACGAGCAGTACTTC | CASSQLLAGGPTYEQYF
TRBJ2-7 | . | TRBV24-1 | . | TGTGCCACCAGTGACCCATCGTCCGGAACCTACGAGCAGTACTTC | CATSDPSSGTYEQYF
TRBJ2-1 | . | TRBV7-2 | TRBD2 | TGTGCCAGCAGCTCGGGGGGGGTAGGGCGGCAGTTCTTC | CASSSGGVGRQFF
TRBJ2-5 | . | TRBV20-1 | TRBD2 | TGCAGTGCTCCGAGTGGGGGGGGATACCAAGAGACCCAGTACTTC | CSAPSGGGYQETQYF
TRBJ1-2 | . | TRBV6-5 | . | TGTGCCAGCAGGACCGCAGGGAAGAAAAAGAGCTACACCTTC | CASRTAGKKKSYTF
TRBJ2-3 | . | TRBV7-9 | . | TGTGCCAGCTCACCTACAGGGTCCCTGGCAGATACGCAGTATTTT | CASSPTGSLADTQYF
TRBJ1-6 | . | TRBV12-3/TRBV12-4 | . | TGTGCCAGCAGTCGGACAGCCGGCGGTTCACCCCTCCACTTT | CASSRTAGGSPLHF
TRBJ1-2 | . | TRBV15 | TRBD1 | TGTGCCACCAGCAGAGATCGGAGGGAAGGACAGGGCCTTAACTATGGCTACACCTTC | CATSRDRREGQGLNYGYTF
TRBJ2-7 | . | TRBV20-1 | . | TGCAGTGCTTGGCCCGGGACCGCTTCCTACGAGCAGTACTTC | CSAWPGTASYEQYF
TRBJ2-1 | . | TRBV24-1 | TRBD2 | TGTGCCACCAGTGATCCTACTAGCGGTCCCCATCGAGAGCAGTTCTTC | CATSDPTSGPHREQFF
TRBJ1-1 | few | TRBV19 | TRBD1 | TGTGCCAGTACTTCAGGGGGCTCGGCTTTCTTT | CASTSGGSAFF
TRBJ2-5 | few | TRBV11-2 | . | TGTGCCAGCAGTTTTACCCGATCGAACCAAGAGACCCAGTACTTC | CASSFTRSNQETQYF
TRBJ2-5 | few | TRBV2 | . | TGTGCCTGCACGTCTAGCGATAGTTTGGGGACCCAGTACTTC | CACTSSDSLGTQYF
TRBJ1-2 | many | TRBV18 | . | TGTGCCAGCTCACGTGAGGGCAGGGGTCGCGACAACTATGGCTACACCTTC | CASSREGRGRDNYGYTF
TRBJ1-2 | few | TRBV6-6 | . | TGTGCCAGCAGTTTCCTCGGGGAGGTATGGAACTATGGCTACACCTTC | CASSFLGEVWNYGYTF
TRBJ2-7 | few | TRBV15 | . | TGTGCCACCAGCAGGAAACAGGGTTTCGCCTACGAGCAGTACTTC | CATSRKQGFAYEQYF
TRBJ1-5 | . | TRBV4-3 | . | TGCGCCAGCAGCCAAGATCTAACGGACGTTAGCAATCAGCCCCAGCATTTT | CASSQDLTDVSNQPQHF
TRBJ2-3 | . | TRBV15 | TRBD1 | TGTGCCACCAGCAGTACAGGGGAGAGAACAGATACGCAGTATTTT | CATSSTGERTDTQYF
TRBJ2-1 | few | TRBV10-3 | . | TGTGCCATCAGCGGGGGTTCCCTAGAGGGGTCCTACAATGAGCAGTTCTTC | CAISGGSLEGSYNEQFF
TRBJ2-7 | . | TRBV20-1 | TRBD1 | TGCAGTGCCGGGACAGTACTCGAAGAATCCCCCTACGAGCAGTACTTC | CSAGTVLEESPYEQYF
TRBJ2-4 | . | TRBV7-9 | TRBD1 | TGTGCCAGCAGCTATTGGACAGGGCTGGCCAAAAACATTCAGTACTTC | CASSYWTGLAKNIQYF
TRBJ2-1 | . | TRBV5-5 | . | TGTGCCAGCAGGCCCCTCTTGTCAGAGACCCAGTTCTTC | CASRPLLSETQFF
TRBJ1-1 | . | TRBV15 | . | TGTGCCACCAGCAGAGTCTCAGAGGGGAACACTGAAGCTTTCTTT | CATSRVSEGNTEAFF
TRBJ2-1 | . | TRBV24-1 | TRBD2 | TGTGCCACCAGACTAGCGGGAGGAAAGGAGCAGTTCTTC | CATRLAGGKEQFF
TRBJ2-7 | . | TRBV20-1 | . | TGCAGTGCCGGAAGGGGGTTTGGGTCCTACGAGCAGTACTTC | CSAGRGFGSYEQYF
TRBJ1-1 | . | TRBV27 | . | TGTGCCAGCATTATAATCGGGACGAAGCTCTATGAAGCTTTCTTT | CASIIIGTKLYEAFF
TRBJ2-3 | . | TRBV24-1 | . | TGTGCCACCAGTGCATTAGATACGCAGTATTTT | CATSALDTQYF
TRBJ1-5 | . | TRBV4-1 | . | TGCGCCAGCAGCCAATGGACAGCCAATCAGCCCCAGCATTTT | CASSQWTANQPQHF
TRBJ1-5 | . | TRBV12-3/TRBV12-4 | . | TGTGCCAGCAGTTTAAGATGGGGGGGGGATCAGCCCCAGCATTTT | CASSLRWGGDQPQHF
TRBJ2-7 | . | TRBV12-3/TRBV12-4 | . | TGTGCCAGCAGTTTAGACAGGGCAGTGACCGAGCAGTACTTC | CASSLDRAVTEQYF